Following are 20 T cell receptor beta chains from one sample sequenced in a study of blood T cell repertoires in COVID-19. Profiled with immunoSEQ multiplex PCR; TCRdb holds only in-frame clones, not every one. This table has 140,000 or so clones, 87% appearing once. The sample comprised PBMCs or T cells enriched from blood (not recorded which). The receptors were gathered from a man aged 55 to 70 who had recovered from COVID-19.

The V and J genes are TRBV5-1 and TRBJ1-2; D is possibly TRBD1 (6 bases). The CDR3 extends over 13 amino acids. V was clipped by 4 bases and J by 2 bases, with 9 bases between them. Germline V CDR1 and CDR2: SGHRS, YFSETQ. As DNA, the CDR3 is TGCGCCAGCAGCCTGGACAGCAACTATGGCTACACCTTC. This sequence encodes CASSLDSNYGYTF.

V gene TRBV5-4 combines with J gene TRBJ1-4; D gene unclear. The germline gives CDR1 SGHNT, CDR2 YYREEE (reference sequence). V was clipped by 4 bases and J by 7 bases, with 14 bases between them. This CDR3 is 14 amino acids long. In nucleotides, the CDR3 is TGTGCCAGCAGCCTTTACGGTCGCGGTGAAAAACTGTTTTTT. It encodes CASSLYGRGEKLFF.

CDR3 protein: CASRRDRAAYEQYF. The CDR3 nucleotides read TGTGCCAGCAGACGAGACAGGGCAGCCTACGAGCAGTACTTC. This chain connects TRBV7-8 to TRBJ2-7, with 7 bases aligning to TRBD1. V lost 6 bases to trimming and J lost 2 bases; unmatched junction nucleotides: 7. Germline loops: CDR1 SGHVS, CDR2 FQNEAQ. The CDR3 spans 14 residues.

The V and J genes are TRBV2 and TRBJ2-3, with TRBD2 as a possible D gene (5 bases). The CDR3 loop spans 12 amino acids. Per the germline V gene, CDR1 is SNHLY and CDR2 is FYNNEI. Trimming removed 6 bases from V and 5 bases from J, with 9 bases in between. The DNA of the CDR3 is TGTGCCAGCAGGGAGAGGGAAGATACGCAGTATTTT. Protein product: CASREREDTQYF. The whole variable domain, remainder taken from reference TRBV2 and TRBJ2-3, is EPEVTQTPSHQVTQMGQEVILRCVPISNHLYFYWYRQILGQKVEFLVSFYNNEISEKSEIFDDQFSVERPDGSNFTLKIRSTKLEDSAMYFCASREREDTQYFGPGTRLTVL.

This chain connects TRBV6-5 to TRBJ2-7; D possibly corresponds to TRBD2 (6 bases). The V gene lost 7 bases and the J gene lost 3 bases, with 13 bases spanning the gap. Germline-derived CDR1 and CDR2 are MNHEY and SVGAGI. The CDR3 totals 13 residues. The CDR3 reads CASTATGVYEQYF. The CDR3 region has the DNA TGTGCCAGCACGGCGACGGGAGTCTACGAGCAGTACTTC.

The chain employs TRBV19 and TRBJ2-2; D is perhaps TRBD2 (6 bases). The V gene's germline CDR1 is LNHDA and CDR2 SQIVND (reference sequence). V was pared by 6 bases and J by 7 bases, with 12 bases between. CDR3 length: 13 residues. The CDR3 DNA follows: TGTGCCAGTAGGCTAGCGCGATACGGGGAGCTGTTTTTT. Protein sequence: CASRLARYGELFF.

There are a few counts of this clone. This chain uses TRBV7-2 with TRBJ2-1; 9 bases align to TRBD2. CDR1 SGHTA and CDR2 FQGNSA come from the germline V gene. The CDR3 covers 17 residues. After removal of 4 bases from V and 6 bases from J, the junction contained 13 bases not matched to a gene. In nucleotides, the CDR3 is TGTGCCAGCAGCTCCCTAATGGGCGGGAGGGCCGGCAATGAGCAGTTCTTC. This sequence encodes CASSSLMGGRAGNEQFF. Based on the CDR3 plus reference TRBV7-2 and TRBJ2-1, the full variable domain is GAGVSQSPSNKVTEKGKDVELRCDPISGHTALYWYRQSLGQGLEFLIYFQGNSAPDKSGLPSDRFSAERTGGSVSTLTIQRTQQEDSAVYLCASSSLMGGRAGNEQFFGPGTRLTVL.

V gene TRBV6-5 combines with J gene TRBJ1-4, with D maybe TRBD1 (5 bases). Germline V gene sequence: CDR1 MNHEY, CDR2 SVGAGI. The length of the CDR3 is 15 residues. The germline V and J ends were trimmed by 2 bases and 8 bases, with 15 bases remaining between them. In nucleotides, the CDR3 is TGTGCCAGCAGTTACCGGGGGGGGGTTTACGAAAAACTGTTTTTT. This translates into CASSYRGGVYEKLFF.

As DNA, the CDR3 is TGTGCCAGCAGCTTGGACACCTTCTACGAGCAGTACTTC. Translation: CASSLDTFYEQYF. J is TRBJ2-7 and V is TRBV11-2, with TRBD1 as a possible D gene (5 bases). The germline V and J ends were trimmed by 3 bases and 3 bases, with 9 bases remaining between them. Germline-derived CDR1 and CDR2 are SGHAT and FQNNGV. This CDR3 contains 13 residues.

V is TRBV5-1 and J is TRBJ2-3, with D unresolved. The V and J ends lost 0 bases and 2 bases respectively, with 13 bases between them. Germline assignment: CDR1 SGHRS and CDR2 YFSETQ. This CDR3 comprises 16 residues. CDR3 bases: TGCGCCAGCAGCTTGGCCCGAGCCCTATACACAGATACGCAGTATTTT. Translating gives CASSLARALYTDTQYF.

The V and J genes are TRBV19 and TRBJ1-3; D may be TRBD1 (5 bases). Germline assignment: CDR1 LNHDA and CDR2 SQIVND (reference sequence). Trimming took 7 bases from V and 0 from J, leaving 13 bases between them. The CDR3 length is 15 residues. In DNA form, the CDR3 reads TGTGCCAGTAAAGCCCTGGGGGGCTCTGGAAACACCATATATTTT. Protein sequence: CASKALGGSGNTIYF.

The J gene is TRBJ1-1, the V gene TRBV6-5; D gene unclear. Per the germline V gene, CDR1 is MNHEY and CDR2 is SVGAGI. The CDR3 totals 13 residues. Trimming removed 8 bases at V and 2 bases at J, with 12 bases between. Here the CDR3 reads CASCPPGNTEAFF. The CDR3 coding sequence is TGTGCCAGCTGCCCCCCAGGTAACACTGAAGCTTTCTTT.

The gene calls are TRBV7-9 and TRBJ2-3; tentative D call: TRBD2 (6 bases). This CDR3 is built from 15 residues. V gave up 5 bases and J gave up 2 bases, with 14 bases separating them. Germline lookup yields CDR1 SEHNR and CDR2 FQNEAQ (reference sequence). CDR3 amino acids: CASSPPGGNTDTQYF. The CDR3 DNA follows: TGTGCCAGCAGCCCCCCGGGCGGGAACACAGATACGCAGTATTTT.

The genes are TRBV28 and TRBJ2-7; 11 bases match TRBD1. CDR3 length equals 13 residues. The germline gives CDR1 MDHEN, CDR2 SYDVKM. The CDR3 reads CAIRDRGSYEQYF. The DNA for the CDR3 is TGTGCAATCCGGGACAGGGGGTCCTACGAGCAGTACTTC.

The chain uses TRBV6-5 and TRBJ2-7, with D possibly TRBD2 on 5 matching bases. V was clipped by 4 bases and J by 5 bases, with 9 bases between them. This CDR3 is built from 12 residues. CDR1 is MNHEY and CDR2 is SVGAGI in the germline V gene. The CDR3 nucleotides are TGTGCCAGCAGTTCCGGAGGAAACGAGCAGTACTTC. Residues: CASSSGGNEQYF.

The chain combines TRBV28 with TRBJ1-5; 10 bases are shared with TRBD1. CDR3 size: 13 residues. V lost 6 bases to trimming and J lost 6 bases; unmatched junction nucleotides: 2. Germline CDR1 MDHEN, CDR2 SYDVKM. CDR3 sequence (DNA): TGTGCCAGCAGAGGACAGGGGGGTCAGCCCCAGCATTTT. It encodes CASRGQGGQPQHF.

The chain combines TRBV2 with TRBJ2-7; TRBD1 is a possible D gene (6 bases). Germline values: CDR1 SNHLY, CDR2 FYNNEI. The CDR3 has 13 residues. Trimming removed 7 bases from V and 4 bases from J, with 14 bases in between. The CDR3 DNA reads as TGTGCCAGCAACATACAGGGCGGGTACGAGCAGTACTTC. Protein product: CASNIQGGYEQYF.

This clone came up once. The genes are TRBV5-5 and TRBJ2-7; 10 bases fit TRBD1. V was clipped by 3 bases and J by 6 bases; unmatched bases: 9. The germline V gene has CDR1 SGHKS and CDR2 YYEKEE (reference sequence). The CDR3 length is 15 residues. The CDR3 region is CASSSDRGRFPEQYF. CDR3 coding DNA: TGTGCCAGCAGCTCAGACAGGGGGCGGTTCCCCGAGCAGTACTTC.

In DNA, the CDR3 is TGTGCCAGCAGTACGCAGGGTGCCCATCAGCCCCAGCATTTT. Translating it yields CASSTQGAHQPQHF. The J gene is TRBJ1-5, the V gene TRBV6-5; a weak D match, TRBD1 (5 bases). Germline V gene sequence: CDR1 MNHEY, CDR2 SVGAGI. V was cut by 5 bases and J by 5 bases, with 13 bases left in between. This CDR3 has 14 amino acids.

This sequence joins TRBV5-1 and TRBJ1-1, with D possibly being TRBD1 (5 bases). Deletions cut 4 bases from V and 4 bases from J, with 17 bases between. This CDR3 is built from 15 residues. CDR1 and CDR2 from the germline V gene are SGHRS and YFSETQ. CDR3 loop: CASSPTRGEVTEAFF. The CDR3 DNA reads as TGCGCCAGCAGCCCTACGCGGGGGGAGGTCACTGAAGCTTTCTTT.